The sequence of this TCR beta chain was determined in a study of T cell responses to AZD1222 COVID-19 vaccine. Notes on the study in general: The study identified only six AZD1222 recipients as seropositive at baseline.

Clones were read by immunoSEQ multiplex PCR, and TCRdb kept only the in-frame ones, dropping some. The table includes fewer than 150,000 clones, around 88% detected once. The trim removed 7 bases at V and 0 bases at J, leaving 5 bases unmatched. The V gene's germline CDR1 is SGDLS and CDR2 YYNGEE. This CDR3 contains 15 residues. Comment on this clone: Antigen: not known.

The chain couples TRBV9 to TRBJ1-3; 9 bases fit TRBD1. Sample: peripheral blood, taken 28 days after the second AZD1222 dose. The clonotype was recovered from an adult who received the AZD1222 COVID-19 vaccine. CDR3 in amino acids: CASGDRAGSGNTIYF. In DNA form, the CDR3 reads TGTGCCAGCGGGGACAGGGCAGGCTCTGGAAACACCATATATTTT.